This record covers a single T cell receptor (beta chain). The antigen is unknown. This specimen belongs to a study of chemoradiotherapy in HPV16-positive cancers. Regarding the study as a whole: In HPV16-positive patients, HPV-responsive T-cell expansion tracked better recurrence-free survival.

Germline V CDR1 and CDR2: SGDLS, YYNGEE. The CDR3 runs to 17 residues. Trimming removed 3 bases from V and 0 bases from J, with 13 bases in between. Only in-frame clones appear in the TCRdb table, and some are missing; sequencing was by immunoSEQ multiplex PCR. The sample lists about 9,700 clones; roughly nine tenths were seen once. The V and J genes are TRBV9 and TRBJ2-6; D is unresolved. The clonotype comes from a human donor with HPV-associated anogenital cancer. The material sequenced was blood, taken from a patient who underwent chemoradiotherapy. CDR3 protein: CASSGWEAFSGANVLTF. CDR3 nucleotides: TGTGCCAGCAGCGGTTGGGAAGCTTTCTCTGGGGCCAACGTCCTGACTTTC.